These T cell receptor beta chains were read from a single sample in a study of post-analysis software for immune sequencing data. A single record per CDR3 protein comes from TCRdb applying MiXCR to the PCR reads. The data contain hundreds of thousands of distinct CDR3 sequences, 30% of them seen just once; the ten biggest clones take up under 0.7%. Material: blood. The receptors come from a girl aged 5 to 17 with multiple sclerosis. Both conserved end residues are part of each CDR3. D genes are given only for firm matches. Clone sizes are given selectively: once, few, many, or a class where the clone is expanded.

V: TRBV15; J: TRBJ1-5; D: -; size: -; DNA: TGTGCCACCAGCAGAGAGGGGGTAGCTAGCAATCAGCCCCAGCATTTT; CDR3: CATSREGVASNQPQHF
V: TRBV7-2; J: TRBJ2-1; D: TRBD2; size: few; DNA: TGTGCCAGCAGCTTACTAGCGGGAGGGTATTACAATGAGCAGTTCTTC; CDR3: CASSLLAGGYYNEQFF
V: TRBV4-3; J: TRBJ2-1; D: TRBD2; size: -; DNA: TGCGCCAGCAGCCATGTAGCGGGAGACTACAATGAGCAGTTCTTC; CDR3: CASSHVAGDYNEQFF
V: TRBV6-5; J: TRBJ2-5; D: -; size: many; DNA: TGTGCCAGCAGCCTTCTAGCGAGGCAAGAGACCCAGTACTTC; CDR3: CASSLLARQETQYF
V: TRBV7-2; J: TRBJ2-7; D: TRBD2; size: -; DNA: TGTGCCAGCAGCTTAGTCGCGCGGGAGGTCTCCTACGAGCAGTACTTC; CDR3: CASSLVAREVSYEQYF
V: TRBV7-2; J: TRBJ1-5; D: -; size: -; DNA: TGTGCCAGCAGTCGACAGAGGAATCAGCCCCAGCATTTT; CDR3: CASSRQRNQPQHF
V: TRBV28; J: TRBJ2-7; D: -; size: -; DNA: TGTGCCAGCAGTCTGGGGCTCAGAGGGTACGAGCAGTACTTC; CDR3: CASSLGLRGYEQYF
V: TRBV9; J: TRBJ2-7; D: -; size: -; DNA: TGTGCCAGCAGCGTAGAGGACGGGCCTATTTACGAGCGGTACTTC; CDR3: CASSVEDGPIYERYF
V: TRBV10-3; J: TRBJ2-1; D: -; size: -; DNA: TGTGCCATCAGTGGGACTAATTGGGACGAGCAGTTCTTC; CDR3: CAISGTNWDEQFF
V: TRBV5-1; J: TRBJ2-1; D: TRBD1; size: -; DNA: TGCGCCAGCACCGACCTGGGGACAGGGGGCAATGAGCAGTTCTTC; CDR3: CASTDLGTGGNEQFF
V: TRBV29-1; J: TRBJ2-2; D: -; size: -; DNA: TGCAGCGCCGACAGGGGAGGGACCGGGGAGCTGTTTTTT; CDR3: CSADRGGTGELFF
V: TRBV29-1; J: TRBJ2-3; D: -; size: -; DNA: TGCAGCGTGGCGGATACGCAGTATTTT; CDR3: CSVADTQYF
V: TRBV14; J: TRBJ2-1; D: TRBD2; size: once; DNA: TGTGCCAGCAGCCAAGGGGGTCAGCGGGGCTACTACAATGAGCAGTTCTTC; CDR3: CASSQGGQRGYYNEQFF
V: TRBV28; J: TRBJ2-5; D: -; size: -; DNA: TGTGCCAGCTTTAGGACGCCACAAGAGACCCAGTACTTC; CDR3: CASFRTPQETQYF
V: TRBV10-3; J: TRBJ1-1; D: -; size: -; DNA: TGTGCCATCAGTGCTGGCCGATGGCGGGGCCAGCGGGCCGAAGCTTTCTTT; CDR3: CAISAGRWRGQRAEAFF
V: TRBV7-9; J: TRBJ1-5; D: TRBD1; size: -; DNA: TGTGCCAGCAGCTTAGGCGAGACAGGGCACCAGCCCCAGCATTTT; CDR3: CASSLGETGHQPQHF
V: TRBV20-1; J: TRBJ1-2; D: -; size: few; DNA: TGCAGTGCCACCCGACGGGGGAGAAGGGACTATGGCTACACCTTC; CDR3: CSATRRGRRDYGYTF
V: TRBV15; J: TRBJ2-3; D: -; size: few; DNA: TGTGCCACCAGCAGAAGGGCTTCGGGCACAGATACGCAGTATTTT; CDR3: CATSRRASGTDTQYF
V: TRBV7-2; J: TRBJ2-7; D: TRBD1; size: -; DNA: TGTGCCAGCAGCTTAGCGGGACAGGGATTACACTACGAGCAGTACTTC; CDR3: CASSLAGQGLHYEQYF
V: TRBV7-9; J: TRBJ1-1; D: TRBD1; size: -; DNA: TGTGCCAGCAGCCCTAGACAGGGGGCGAGAGTTGAAGCTTTCTTT; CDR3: CASSPRQGARVEAFF
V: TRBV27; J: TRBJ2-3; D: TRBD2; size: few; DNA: TGTGCCAGCAGTTTAGGTAGCGGGCGCAGCACAGATACGCAGTATTTT; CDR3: CASSLGSGRSTDTQYF
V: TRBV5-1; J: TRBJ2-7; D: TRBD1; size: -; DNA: TGCGCCAGCAACTTGGGGACAGGGCCCTACGAGCAGTACTTC; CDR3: CASNLGTGPYEQYF
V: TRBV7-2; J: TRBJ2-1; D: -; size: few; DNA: TGTGCCAGCAGCTTACGGGCTGGGGGGCGTAGAAGCAATGAGCAGTTCTTC; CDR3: CASSLRAGGRRSNEQFF
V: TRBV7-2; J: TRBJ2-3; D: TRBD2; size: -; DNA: TGTGCCAGCAGCCCCCAGGGGCGCGGGAGGTCAGATACGCAGTATTTT; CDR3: CASSPQGRGRSDTQYF
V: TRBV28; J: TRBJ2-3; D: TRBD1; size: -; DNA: TGTGCCAGCAGCCCTGACAGGGTGATTACAGATACGCAGTATTTT; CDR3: CASSPDRVITDTQYF
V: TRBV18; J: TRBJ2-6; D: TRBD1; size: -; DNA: TGTGCCAGCTGCCAACCGGGACAGGGGGCATCTGGGGCCAACGTCCTGACTTTC; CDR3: CASCQPGQGASGANVLTF
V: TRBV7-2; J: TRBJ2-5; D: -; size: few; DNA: TGTGCCAGCAGGTACCAGGGTTACGGGGAGACCCAGTACTTC; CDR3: CASRYQGYGETQYF
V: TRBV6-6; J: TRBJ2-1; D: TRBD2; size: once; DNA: TGTGCCAGCAGGTGGGGTGGGGGGGACGGTGAGCAGTTCTTC; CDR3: CASRWGGGDGEQFF
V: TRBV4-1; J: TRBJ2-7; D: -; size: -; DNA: TGCGCCAGCAGCCAAGGACGAGACAGCTCCTACGAGCAGTACTTC; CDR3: CASSQGRDSSYEQYF
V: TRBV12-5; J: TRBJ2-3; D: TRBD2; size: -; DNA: TGTGCTAGTGGTTTGGTACTAGGACTAGCGAGGATCACAGATACGCAGTATTTT; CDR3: CASGLVLGLARITDTQYF
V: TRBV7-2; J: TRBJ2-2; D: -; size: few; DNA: TGTGCCAGCAGCTTAGCAGGAAACACCGGGGAGCTGTTTTTT; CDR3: CASSLAGNTGELFF
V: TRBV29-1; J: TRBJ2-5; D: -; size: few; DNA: TGCAGCGTTGCCGTAGAGACCCAGTACTTC; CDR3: CSVAVETQYF
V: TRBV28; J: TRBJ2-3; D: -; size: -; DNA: TGTGCCAGCAGACGAATCGACGGCACAGATACGCAGTATTTT; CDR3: CASRRIDGTDTQYF